Below, 13 T cell receptor beta chains from the same sample are listed, as sequenced in a study of post-analysis software for immune sequencing data. Findings and limits, study-wide: Five or six TRBV segments, TRBV5-6, TRBV5-1 and TRBV20-1 among them, were found more frequent in patients than controls.

These receptors are not linked to any known antigen. The TCR beta cDNA libraries carried unique molecular identifiers. TCRdb re-called the PCR reads through MiXCR, storing one row per CDR3 protein. The data hold 550,000 to 700,000 distinct CDR3 sequences, with about 44% observed a single time. The sequenced material came from blood. The source is a girl under 18 with multiple sclerosis.

About this clonotype: A read error may be the cause here, since a much bigger clone is one base away. The chain joins TRBV27 to TRBJ2-3; D possibly corresponds to TRBD2 (5 bases). The length of the CDR3 is 15 residues. V dropped 9 bases and J dropped 0 bases, with 16 bases sitting between them. The germline gives CDR1 MNHEY, CDR2 SMNVEV (reference sequence). In DNA form, the CDR3 reads TGTGCCAGAGGGAGAGGAAGTCTAAGCACAGATACGCAGTATTTT. It yields the protein CARGRGSLSTDTQYF.

The sample holds a few counts of this clonotype. The J gene is TRBJ1-1, the V gene TRBV6-5; D may be TRBD1 (5 bases). Germline V gene data show CDR1 as MNHEY and CDR2 as SVGAGI. V shed 0 bases and J shed 8 bases, with 13 bases lying between them. The CDR3 is 14 amino acids. The CDR3 is CASSYSYSRQEAFF. The CDR3 DNA reads TGTGCCAGCAGTTACTCTTACTCAAGACAGGAAGCTTTCTTT.

This chain uses TRBV7-6 with TRBJ2-1; 8 positions match TRBD1. The CDR3 is made up of 17 amino acids. Germline V CDR1 and CDR2: SGHVS, FNYEAQ. Germline trimming cut 3 bases from V and 0 bases from J; bases unmatched to any gene: 7. The CDR3 sequence is CASSFRGPGSSYNEQFF. The CDR3 region has the DNA TGTGCCAGCAGCTTCAGGGGGCCGGGGAGCTCCTACAATGAGCAGTTCTTC.

This chain uses TRBV4-1 with TRBJ2-7; D unresolved. The CDR3 runs to 15 residues. V was shortened by 0 bases and J by 4 bases, with 13 bases between the two germline ends. The germline gives CDR1 MGHRA, CDR2 YSYEKL. The CDR3 nucleotides are TGCGCCAGCAGCCAAGATTCCCGAGAAGTGTACGAGCAGTACTTC. This translates into CASSQDSREVYEQYF.

This rearrangement joins TRBV9 to TRBJ2-1; 7 bases are shared with TRBD2. Germline assignment: CDR1 SGDLS and CDR2 YYNGEE. The V segment lost 4 bases and the J segment 8 bases; nucleotides outside the gene matches: 6. This CDR3 contains 13 residues. The CDR3 loop reads CASSHRTSDEQFF. For the CDR3, the DNA is TGTGCCAGCAGCCACCGTACTAGCGATGAGCAGTTCTTC.

This chain joins TRBV12-3 or TRBV12-4 and TRBJ1-4; D gene unclear. The CDR3 has 14 amino acids. V shed 3 bases and J shed 8 bases, with 13 bases lying between them. This CDR3 reads CASSFWQEQEKLFF. CDR3 DNA sequence: TGTGCCAGCAGTTTTTGGCAAGAGCAAGAAAAACTGTTTTTT.

This clonotype has just a few counts. The chain uses TRBV3-1 and TRBJ2-2; D is unresolved. This CDR3 has 13 residues. V was shortened by 3 bases and J by 7 bases, with 9 bases between the two germline ends. The germline V gene has CDR1 LGHDT and CDR2 YNNKEL (reference sequence). The CDR3 DNA reads as TGTGCCAGCAGCCAGTTGCTGGGCGGGGAGCTGTTTTTT. As protein: CASSQLLGGELFF.

Concerning this clonotype itself: A single base separates this from a much larger clone, so it may be a read error. This chain uses TRBV3-1 with TRBJ2-3; unclear D gene. V was clipped by 0 bases and J by 6 bases, with 19 bases between them. Germline loops: CDR1 LGHDT, CDR2 YNNKEL (reference sequence). The CDR3 runs to 17 residues. CDR3 sequence: CASSQDPPLTGGDTQYF. The CDR3 region has the DNA TGTGCCAGCAGCCAAGATCCCCCTCTAACGGGTGGCGATACGCAGTATTTT.

V gene TRBV4-1 combines with J gene TRBJ2-1, with TRBD2 matching 12 bases. The germline CDR1 and CDR2 sequences are MGHRA and YSYEKL. V was clipped by 3 bases and J by 8 bases; unmatched bases: 5. The CDR3 is made up of 15 amino acids. The CDR3 spells CASSHLAGGQHEQFF. Written as DNA, the CDR3 is TGCGCCAGCAGCCACCTAGCGGGGGGGCAGCATGAGCAGTTCTTC.

This chain connects TRBV29-1 to TRBJ2-3; 11 positions match TRBD2. Trimming took 4 bases from V and 0 from J; bases not matched to a gene: 6. There are 16 residues in the CDR3. Germline V gives CDR1 SQVTM, CDR2 ANQGSEA. The CDR3 DNA sequence: TGCAGCGTTGCGGGACTAGCGGATTCTAGCACAGATACGCAGTATTTT. Protein product: CSVAGLADSSTDTQYF.

V usage is TRBV29-1 and J usage is TRBJ1-1, with a tentative D call TRBD1 (5 bases). The CDR3 sequence is 12 residues long. Trimming removed 4 bases at V and 1 base at J, with 7 bases between. In germline, CDR1 is SQVTM, CDR2 ANQGSEA. In DNA, the CDR3 is TGCAGCGTTGTTGGGGGGAACACTGAAGCTTTCTTT. Its translation is CSVVGGNTEAFF.

This rearrangement joins TRBV20-1 to TRBJ2-5; D may be TRBD2 (5 bases). Trimming shortened V by 6 bases and J by 4 bases, and 15 bases separated the two germline ends. This CDR3 region has 13 residues. Germline V CDR1 and CDR2: DFQATT, SNEGSKA (reference sequence). As DNA, the CDR3 is TGCAGTGCCGAAGAGTTGGCGGGAGAGACCCAGTACTTC. Protein: CSAEELAGETQYF.

The chain links TRBV5-1 to TRBJ2-7, with TRBD2 matching over 7 bases. Germline values: CDR1 SGHRS, CDR2 YFSETQ. The CDR3 is 14 residues long. V dropped 4 bases and J dropped 2; count of bases not matched to a gene: 6. Here the CDR3 reads CASSLRRGAYEQYF. The CDR3 DNA sequence: TGCGCCAGCAGCCTCAGACGGGGGGCCTACGAGCAGTACTTC.